A selection of T cell receptor beta chains follows, all from one sample in a study of neurological immune-mediated disorders. Each CDR3 protein gets one entry after TCRdb re-called the 5' RACE reads with MiXCR. The sample has 130,000 or so distinct CDR3 sequences, more than 2.5% seen once. The material sequenced was PBMCs. These receptors all come from a woman aged 25 to 39 with multiple sclerosis. Each CDR3 is given with its conserved first and last residue. Fields, in order: D gene, clone size, J gene, V gene, CDR3 DNA, CDR3 protein. D genes are given only for firm matches. Rows may omit the clone size; those that give it use once, few, many or a size class.

D gene: NA
clone size: many
J gene: TRBJ1-5
V gene: TRBV20-1
CDR3 DNA: TGCAGTGCTAGAGCGGGGCCGACTAATAACAATCAGCCCCAGCATTTT
CDR3 protein: CSARAGPTNNNQPQHF

D gene: NA
clone size: many
J gene: TRBJ1-2
V gene: TRBV29-1
CDR3 DNA: TGCAGCGTTGAAGACCAAGACAGGTCTAACTATGGCTACACCTTC
CDR3 protein: CSVEDQDRSNYGYTF

D gene: TRBD2
clone size: many
J gene: TRBJ2-3
V gene: TRBV20-1
CDR3 DNA: TGCAGTGCTAGACTCCGGACTAGCGGGAACACAGATACGCAGTATTTT
CDR3 protein: CSARLRTSGNTDTQYF

D gene: NA
clone size: many
J gene: TRBJ2-1
V gene: TRBV7-2
CDR3 DNA: TGTGCCAGCAGCTTTAACGGGGGCTCCTCCTACAATGAGCAGTTCTTC
CDR3 protein: CASSFNGGSSYNEQFF

D gene: NA
clone size: many
J gene: TRBJ2-3
V gene: TRBV7-9
CDR3 DNA: TGTGCCAGCAGCTCCGGTTCGGATACGCAGTATTTT
CDR3 protein: CASSSGSDTQYF

D gene: NA
clone size: many
J gene: TRBJ2-7
V gene: TRBV6-5
CDR3 DNA: TGTGCCAGCAGGAAACGCAGGGAGTCCTCCTACGAGCAGTACTTC
CDR3 protein: CASRKRRESSYEQYF

D gene: NA
clone size: NA
J gene: TRBJ1-1
V gene: TRBV7-9
CDR3 DNA: TGTGCCAGCAGCCACACGAGGGGCGATGTGGCTGAAGCTTTCTTT
CDR3 protein: CASSHTRGDVAEAFF

D gene: TRBD1
clone size: many
J gene: TRBJ1-2
V gene: TRBV6-6
CDR3 DNA: TGTGCCAGCAGTTACTCGGAACAGGGGGCAGCCTATGGCTACACCTTC
CDR3 protein: CASSYSEQGAAYGYTF

D gene: TRBD1
clone size: many
J gene: TRBJ2-3
V gene: TRBV7-9
CDR3 DNA: TGTGCCAGCAGCCTCGGGACAGGGCCGGATACGCAGTATTTT
CDR3 protein: CASSLGTGPDTQYF

D gene: NA
clone size: many
J gene: TRBJ2-6
V gene: TRBV5-1
CDR3 DNA: TGCGCCAGCAGCTTGCAACAGGGTACAGGGGCCAACGTCCTGACTTTC
CDR3 protein: CASSLQQGTGANVLTF

D gene: TRBD1
clone size: many
J gene: TRBJ2-7
V gene: TRBV10-3
CDR3 DNA: TGTGCCATCAGTAGTTTCGAGGGGGCCCCCGACGAGCAGTACTTC
CDR3 protein: CAISSFEGAPDEQYF

D gene: TRBD1
clone size: many
J gene: TRBJ1-1
V gene: TRBV20-1
CDR3 DNA: TGCAGTGCTAGAGAAGTCCCGGACAGGGGGTTCACTGAAGCTTTCTTT
CDR3 protein: CSAREVPDRGFTEAFF

D gene: TRBD1
clone size: few
J gene: TRBJ2-1
V gene: TRBV7-2
CDR3 DNA: TGTGCCAGCAGCTCCCGGGACAGTACCTACGAGCAGTTCTTC
CDR3 protein: CASSSRDSTYEQFF

D gene: NA
clone size: medium-sized
J gene: TRBJ1-1
V gene: TRBV20-1
CDR3 DNA: TGCAGCCCAACCGCCGGGACGGTTAACACTGAAGCTTTCTTT
CDR3 protein: CSPTAGTVNTEAFF

D gene: TRBD2
clone size: many
J gene: TRBJ2-1
V gene: TRBV12-3/TRBV12-4
CDR3 DNA: TGTGCCAGCAGTCCTTTTGGCGGGGGGACCATCGATGAGCAGTTCTTC
CDR3 protein: CASSPFGGGTIDEQFF

D gene: NA
clone size: many
J gene: TRBJ2-7
V gene: TRBV7-2
CDR3 DNA: TGTGCCAGCAGCTTAGACGCTTTCGGTTACGAGCAGTACTTC
CDR3 protein: CASSLDAFGYEQYF

D gene: NA
clone size: many
J gene: TRBJ2-2
V gene: TRBV2
CDR3 DNA: TGTGCCAGCAGCCGGGGGTACACCGGGGAGCTGTTTTTT
CDR3 protein: CASSRGYTGELFF

D gene: TRBD2
clone size: many
J gene: TRBJ2-1
V gene: TRBV20-1
CDR3 DNA: TGCAGTGCTAGAGTCTTAGCGGGGAGCTCCTACAATGAGCAGTTCTTC
CDR3 protein: CSARVLAGSSYNEQFF

D gene: NA
clone size: many
J gene: TRBJ2-3
V gene: TRBV3-2
CDR3 DNA: TGTGCCAGCAGCCCCCGAACTCGACATCCGCGAGATACGCAGTATTTT
CDR3 protein: CASSPRTRHPRDTQYF

D gene: TRBD1
clone size: NA
J gene: TRBJ1-1
V gene: TRBV6-6
CDR3 DNA: TGTGACAGCTTCAACAGGGGAGGTGAAGCTTTCTTT
CDR3 protein: CDSFNRGGEAFF

D gene: NA
clone size: many
J gene: TRBJ1-2
V gene: TRBV20-1
CDR3 DNA: TGCAGTGCTAGAGATGCTACAGGCTATGGCTACACCTTC
CDR3 protein: CSARDATGYGYTF

D gene: TRBD1
clone size: many
J gene: TRBJ2-1
V gene: TRBV7-2
CDR3 DNA: TGTGCCAGCAGCCTAGGGGGCTTTGAGCAGTTCTTC
CDR3 protein: CASSLGGFEQFF

D gene: TRBD2
clone size: many
J gene: TRBJ2-1
V gene: TRBV5-1
CDR3 DNA: TGCGCCAGCAGCTTGGCCGTGGCTAGCGGAGACAATGAGCAGTTCTTC
CDR3 protein: CASSLAVASGDNEQFF

D gene: NA
clone size: many
J gene: TRBJ2-3
V gene: TRBV6-2/TRBV6-3
CDR3 DNA: TGTGCCAGCAGTTACGGTAGGGTGATGACAGATACGCAGTATTTT
CDR3 protein: CASSYGRVMTDTQYF

D gene: TRBD1
clone size: many
J gene: TRBJ1-1
V gene: TRBV4-1
CDR3 DNA: TGCGCCAGCAGCCAGGTCCTGGGACAGCTGAACACTGAAGCTTTCTTT
CDR3 protein: CASSQVLGQLNTEAFF

D gene: NA
clone size: many
J gene: TRBJ1-2
V gene: TRBV12-3/TRBV12-4
CDR3 DNA: TGTGCCAGCAGTCCTGGGGGGGGGGACTTCAACTATGGCTACACCTTC
CDR3 protein: CASSPGGGDFNYGYTF

D gene: NA
clone size: many
J gene: TRBJ1-4
V gene: TRBV5-1
CDR3 DNA: TGCGCCAGCAGCCGGGAAGTTAATGAAAAACTGTTTTTT
CDR3 protein: CASSREVNEKLFF

D gene: TRBD2
clone size: many
J gene: TRBJ2-5
V gene: TRBV12-3/TRBV12-4
CDR3 DNA: TGTGCCAGCAGTTATGCTAGCGGGAGTCGGGAGACCCAGTACTTC
CDR3 protein: CASSYASGSRETQYF

D gene: NA
clone size: many
J gene: TRBJ1-1
V gene: TRBV5-1
CDR3 DNA: TGCGCCAGCAGCTTGTCCTTGAACACTGAAGCTTTCTTT
CDR3 protein: CASSLSLNTEAFF

D gene: NA
clone size: many
J gene: TRBJ2-1
V gene: TRBV9
CDR3 DNA: TGTGCCAGCAGCGAGAGGGTATACAATGAGCAGTTCTTC
CDR3 protein: CASSERVYNEQFF

D gene: NA
clone size: NA
J gene: TRBJ1-5
V gene: TRBV6-6
CDR3 DNA: TGTGCCACCGGGACCATAGACAGCAATAAGACCCAGAATTTT
CDR3 protein: CATGTIDSNKTQNF

D gene: NA
clone size: many
J gene: TRBJ1-5
V gene: TRBV20-1
CDR3 DNA: TGCAGTGCTAGGTGGCAGGGTAATCAGCCCCAGCATTTT
CDR3 protein: CSARWQGNQPQHF

D gene: NA
clone size: many
J gene: TRBJ1-1
V gene: TRBV12-3/TRBV12-4
CDR3 DNA: TGTGCCAGCAGCCCCCGGGGGGGTACTGAAGCTTTCTTT
CDR3 protein: CASSPRGGTEAFF

D gene: NA
clone size: many
J gene: TRBJ1-2
V gene: TRBV12-3/TRBV12-4
CDR3 DNA: TGTGCCAGCAGCCCTGGACAGCGGGATAACTATGGCTACACCTTC
CDR3 protein: CASSPGQRDNYGYTF

D gene: NA
clone size: many
J gene: TRBJ2-2
V gene: TRBV20-1
CDR3 DNA: TGCAGTGCTACCGGGACTGCAACCGGGGAGCTGTTTTTT
CDR3 protein: CSATGTATGELFF

D gene: NA
clone size: many
J gene: TRBJ2-7
V gene: TRBV5-1
CDR3 DNA: TGCGCCAGCAGCTCCGGGACGTTCTACGAGCAGTACTTC
CDR3 protein: CASSSGTFYEQYF

D gene: NA
clone size: many
J gene: TRBJ1-2
V gene: TRBV5-5
CDR3 DNA: TGTGCCAGCAGCTTGACAGTACGGGGCTACACCTTC
CDR3 protein: CASSLTVRGYTF

D gene: TRBD1
clone size: many
J gene: TRBJ2-3
V gene: TRBV20-1
CDR3 DNA: TGCAGTGCTAGAGATCTGACAGGGTCCACAGATACGCAGTATTTT
CDR3 protein: CSARDLTGSTDTQYF

D gene: TRBD1
clone size: NA
J gene: TRBJ2-2
V gene: TRBV5-1
CDR3 DNA: TGCGCCAGCAGCTTGGGGACAGGATGGTACACCGGGGAGCTGTTTTTT
CDR3 protein: CASSLGTGWYTGELFF

D gene: NA
clone size: many
J gene: TRBJ2-1
V gene: TRBV5-1
CDR3 DNA: TGCGCCAGCAGCTTGGGAGGCATCTTCAATGAGCAGTTCTTC
CDR3 protein: CASSLGGIFNEQFF

D gene: TRBD2
clone size: many
J gene: TRBJ2-5
V gene: TRBV29-1
CDR3 DNA: TGCAGCGTTGAATCACTCCGGCAGGGAGGGGTCCAAGAGACCCAGTACTTC
CDR3 protein: CSVESLRQGGVQETQYF

D gene: TRBD2
clone size: many
J gene: TRBJ2-3
V gene: TRBV5-1
CDR3 DNA: TGCGCCAGCAGCTTCGGTCTCAAGCGGGGGCTCACAGATACGCAGTATTTT
CDR3 protein: CASSFGLKRGLTDTQYF

D gene: NA
clone size: many
J gene: TRBJ2-7
V gene: TRBV4-1
CDR3 DNA: TGCGCCAGCAGCCAAGACCCCGGGGGCACAACCTCCTACGAGCAGTACTTC
CDR3 protein: CASSQDPGGTTSYEQYF

D gene: TRBD1
clone size: many
J gene: TRBJ2-1
V gene: TRBV6-1
CDR3 DNA: TGTGCCAGCAGGAAGGGACAGGGGGTTTTCTACAATGAGCAGTTCTTC
CDR3 protein: CASRKGQGVFYNEQFF

D gene: TRBD2
clone size: many
J gene: TRBJ2-1
V gene: TRBV6-5
CDR3 DNA: TGTGCCAGCAGTACCACGCGGACTAGCTCCTACAATGAGCAGTTCTTC
CDR3 protein: CASSTTRTSSYNEQFF

D gene: NA
clone size: many
J gene: TRBJ2-4
V gene: TRBV5-6
CDR3 DNA: TGTGCCAGCAGCTTGGCCGAGGTCAGACTAGCCAAAAACATTCAGTACTTC
CDR3 protein: CASSLAEVRLAKNIQYF

D gene: NA
clone size: few
J gene: TRBJ1-2
V gene: TRBV20-1
CDR3 DNA: TGCAGTGCTAGGGGGGGGCAGACCTATGGCTACACCTTC
CDR3 protein: CSARGGQTYGYTF

D gene: NA
clone size: many
J gene: TRBJ2-1
V gene: TRBV7-2
CDR3 DNA: TGTGCCAGCAGCTTAATACCGGGCAATGAGCAGTTCTTC
CDR3 protein: CASSLIPGNEQFF

D gene: TRBD1
clone size: many
J gene: TRBJ2-7
V gene: TRBV7-6
CDR3 DNA: TGTGCCAGCAGCTTAGGGAGGGGGACAGGTCTGGACTACGAGCAGTACTTC
CDR3 protein: CASSLGRGTGLDYEQYF

D gene: NA
clone size: many
J gene: TRBJ2-1
V gene: TRBV6-2/TRBV6-3
CDR3 DNA: TGTGCCAGCACCAATGACGGAGGGGTACTGTTCTTC
CDR3 protein: CASTNDGGVLFF

D gene: NA
clone size: many
J gene: TRBJ1-3
V gene: TRBV14
CDR3 DNA: TGTGCCAGCAGCCAGACAGTTTACTCTGGAAACACCATATATTTT
CDR3 protein: CASSQTVYSGNTIYF

D gene: TRBD1
clone size: many
J gene: TRBJ2-6
V gene: TRBV6-5
CDR3 DNA: TGTGCCAGCAGTTACGTAGGGACAGGCGTCTCTGGGGCCAACGTCCTGACTTTC
CDR3 protein: CASSYVGTGVSGANVLTF

D gene: NA
clone size: many
J gene: TRBJ2-1
V gene: TRBV6-5
CDR3 DNA: TGTGCCAGCAGTTTGGGGGCCCCTCGCGATGAGCAGTTCTTC
CDR3 protein: CASSLGAPRDEQFF

D gene: NA
clone size: many
J gene: TRBJ1-2
V gene: TRBV7-9
CDR3 DNA: TGTGCCAGCAGCTTCGGGGGTGTTGCTGGCTACACCTTC
CDR3 protein: CASSFGGVAGYTF

D gene: NA
clone size: many
J gene: TRBJ1-6
V gene: TRBV20-1
CDR3 DNA: TGCAGTGCTAGAGATAGGGGAGAAACCGGGCGGAATTCACCCCTCCACTTT
CDR3 protein: CSARDRGETGRNSPLHF

D gene: NA
clone size: many
J gene: TRBJ1-2
V gene: TRBV28
CDR3 DNA: TGTGCCAGCAAATCGTACCAGGGCGGACCCGACTATGGCTACACCTTC
CDR3 protein: CASKSYQGGPDYGYTF

D gene: TRBD2
clone size: many
J gene: TRBJ2-1
V gene: TRBV9
CDR3 DNA: TGTGCCAGCAGCGTAGGGGCTAGCGGGAGCGATGAGCAGTTCTTC
CDR3 protein: CASSVGASGSDEQFF

D gene: TRBD2
clone size: many
J gene: TRBJ2-1
V gene: TRBV9
CDR3 DNA: TGTGCCAGCAGCGGTGCCATCCCGGGACTAGCGGGGGAGAACAATGAGCAGTTCTTC
CDR3 protein: CASSGAIPGLAGENNEQFF

D gene: TRBD1
clone size: many
J gene: TRBJ1-5
V gene: TRBV29-1
CDR3 DNA: TGCAGCGTTAGGGACAGCTTAAATCAGCCCCAGCATTTT
CDR3 protein: CSVRDSLNQPQHF